These T cell receptor beta chains were read from a single sample in a study of blood T cell repertoires in COVID-19. The protocol was immunoSEQ multiplex PCR, while the TCRdb copy is restricted to in-frame clones and leaves out a portion. The sample includes around 37,000 clones, more than 85% of them seen just once. Sequenced: peripheral blood. All receptors derive from a woman at least 80 years old with acute or convalescent COVID-19. Each CDR3 is given with its conserved first and last residue. A D gene is named only where the DNA matches it firmly. The size field is filled for only some rows; it gives once, few, many or a size class.

d_call: .; clone_size: .; j_call: TRBJ2-6; v_call: TRBV6-5; cdr3_nt: TGTGCCAGCAGCCCAGGGTACGGGGCCAACGTCCTGACTTTC; cdr3_aa: CASSPGYGANVLTF
d_call: .; clone_size: .; j_call: TRBJ2-7; v_call: TRBV2; cdr3_nt: TGTGCCAGCAGTGGCGGGCAGATCTACTACGAGCAGTACTTC; cdr3_aa: CASSGGQIYYEQYF
d_call: .; clone_size: .; j_call: TRBJ1-1; v_call: TRBV5-3; cdr3_nt: TGTGCCAGAAGCTGCCCGGGGACTGAGAACACTGAAGCTTTCTTT; cdr3_aa: CARSCPGTENTEAFF
d_call: TRBD2; clone_size: .; j_call: TRBJ2-5; v_call: TRBV5-1; cdr3_nt: TGCGCCAGCAGCCCGACTAGCGGGGGAGGAGAGACCCAGTACTTC; cdr3_aa: CASSPTSGGGETQYF
d_call: .; clone_size: .; j_call: TRBJ2-3; v_call: TRBV7-2; cdr3_nt: TGTGCCAGCAGCTTAGTTGCGGGGTCCAGGGGGGATACGCAGTATTTT; cdr3_aa: CASSLVAGSRGDTQYF
d_call: .; clone_size: .; j_call: TRBJ1-5; v_call: TRBV27; cdr3_nt: TGTGCCAGCCTCCGGTCTTACAGCAGATCTAACAATCAGCCCCAGCATTTT; cdr3_aa: CASLRSYSRSNNQPQHF
d_call: TRBD1; clone_size: .; j_call: TRBJ1-4; v_call: TRBV7-9; cdr3_nt: TGTGCCAGCAGCCCAGGGGGGTTTAATGAAAAACTGTTTTTT; cdr3_aa: CASSPGGFNEKLFF
d_call: TRBD2; clone_size: .; j_call: TRBJ2-7; v_call: TRBV18; cdr3_nt: TGTGCCAGCTCACAAATGACTAGCGGGGGGTCCGAGCAGTACTTC; cdr3_aa: CASSQMTSGGSEQYF
d_call: TRBD1; clone_size: .; j_call: TRBJ1-5; v_call: TRBV2; cdr3_nt: TGTGCCAGCAGCCTGGGACAGGGGAACAATCAGCCCCAGCATTTT; cdr3_aa: CASSLGQGNNQPQHF
d_call: .; clone_size: .; j_call: TRBJ1-1; v_call: TRBV18; cdr3_nt: TGTGCCAGCTCACCATTCGGGACAACTAACACTGAAGCTTTCTTT; cdr3_aa: CASSPFGTTNTEAFF
d_call: TRBD2; clone_size: .; j_call: TRBJ2-5; v_call: TRBV25-1; cdr3_nt: TGTGCCAGCAGTGCACGGGGGGGTTGGGAAGAGACCCAGTACTTC; cdr3_aa: CASSARGGWEETQYF
d_call: .; clone_size: once; j_call: TRBJ1-1; v_call: TRBV2; cdr3_nt: TGTGCCAGCACCCTTGGGGGGGACACTGAAGCTTTCTTT; cdr3_aa: CASTLGGDTEAFF
d_call: .; clone_size: .; j_call: TRBJ1-1; v_call: TRBV28; cdr3_nt: TGTGCCACCGGACAGAGGGCCACTGAAGCTTTCTTT; cdr3_aa: CATGQRATEAFF
d_call: .; clone_size: .; j_call: TRBJ1-3; v_call: TRBV6-5; cdr3_nt: TGTGCCAGCAGTTACTTGAGGAGGGGTGGAAACACCATATATTTT; cdr3_aa: CASSYLRRGGNTIYF
d_call: TRBD1; clone_size: .; j_call: TRBJ1-3; v_call: TRBV20-1; cdr3_nt: TGCAGTGCTAGTACCGGGACAGGGGGAAACACCATATATTTT; cdr3_aa: CSASTGTGGNTIYF
d_call: TRBD1; clone_size: .; j_call: TRBJ1-3; v_call: TRBV29-1; cdr3_nt: TGCAGCGTCATTGACAGGGCTGGAAACACCATATATTTT; cdr3_aa: CSVIDRAGNTIYF
d_call: TRBD1; clone_size: .; j_call: TRBJ1-2; v_call: TRBV2; cdr3_nt: TGTGCCAGCAGCCCTGACAGGGGATACGGCTACACCTTC; cdr3_aa: CASSPDRGYGYTF
d_call: TRBD1; clone_size: .; j_call: TRBJ1-5; v_call: TRBV4-2; cdr3_nt: TGTGCCAGCAGCCAAGTTCAGGGGGATTGGAATCAGCCCCAGCATTTT; cdr3_aa: CASSQVQGDWNQPQHF
d_call: TRBD1; clone_size: .; j_call: TRBJ1-1; v_call: TRBV5-4; cdr3_nt: TGTGCCAGCAGCTTATGGGACAGGGGGAAGACTGAAGCTTTCTTT; cdr3_aa: CASSLWDRGKTEAFF
d_call: .; clone_size: .; j_call: TRBJ2-5; v_call: TRBV25-1; cdr3_nt: TGTGCCAGCGGGCAGGGGTGGGGGGAGACCCAGTACTTC; cdr3_aa: CASGQGWGETQYF
d_call: .; clone_size: .; j_call: TRBJ1-2; v_call: TRBV19; cdr3_nt: TGTGCCAGTACCCCGCTCGGGGATAACTATGGCTACACCTTC; cdr3_aa: CASTPLGDNYGYTF
d_call: .; clone_size: .; j_call: TRBJ1-4; v_call: TRBV9; cdr3_nt: TGTGCCAGCAGCGTAGGTGGGCACGGGGGTGAAAAACTGTTTTTT; cdr3_aa: CASSVGGHGGEKLFF
d_call: .; clone_size: few; j_call: TRBJ2-7; v_call: TRBV6-5; cdr3_nt: TGTGCCAGCAGTTACTCTTACCGCAGATCATACTACGAGCAGTACTTC; cdr3_aa: CASSYSYRRSYYEQYF
d_call: .; clone_size: .; j_call: TRBJ2-2; v_call: TRBV19; cdr3_nt: TGTGCCAGTACCCTAGACAGGACTCGCACCGGGGAGCTGTTTTTT; cdr3_aa: CASTLDRTRTGELFF
d_call: TRBD1; clone_size: .; j_call: TRBJ1-4; v_call: TRBV3-1/TRBV3-2; cdr3_nt: TGTGCCAGCAGCCAACCCGACAGGGGCGGAAAACTGTTTTTT; cdr3_aa: CASSQPDRGGKLFF
d_call: .; clone_size: .; j_call: TRBJ1-5; v_call: TRBV21-1; cdr3_nt: TGTGCCAGCACTAAGGACAGGGGTGGAAATCAGCCCCAGCATTTT; cdr3_aa: CASTKDRGGNQPQHF
d_call: .; clone_size: .; j_call: TRBJ2-2; v_call: TRBV9; cdr3_nt: TGTGCCAGCAGCCCACAGAGTGGGACAAACACCGGGGAGCTGTTTTTT; cdr3_aa: CASSPQSGTNTGELFF
d_call: TRBD2; clone_size: .; j_call: TRBJ2-1; v_call: TRBV19; cdr3_nt: TGTGCCAGTACGGCGGGGGGGCGGTACAATGAGCAGTTCTTC; cdr3_aa: CASTAGGRYNEQFF
d_call: TRBD1; clone_size: few; j_call: TRBJ1-4; v_call: TRBV30; cdr3_nt: TGTGCCTGGAGTGTACAGGGGAATGAAAAACTGTTTTTT; cdr3_aa: CAWSVQGNEKLFF
d_call: TRBD2; clone_size: .; j_call: TRBJ2-7; v_call: TRBV28; cdr3_nt: TGTGCCAGCAGTCCGTTACTAGCGGGGCCCCTCTACGAGCAGTACTTC; cdr3_aa: CASSPLLAGPLYEQYF
d_call: TRBD1; clone_size: .; j_call: TRBJ1-4; v_call: TRBV6-1; cdr3_nt: TGTGCCAGCAGTGGCATTCCGGGACAGGGCACGACTAATGAAAAACTGTTTTTT; cdr3_aa: CASSGIPGQGTTNEKLFF
d_call: TRBD1; clone_size: .; j_call: TRBJ2-7; v_call: TRBV6-1; cdr3_nt: TGTGCCAGCAGTGAGCCTGGGACAGGGTCCTATGAGCAGTACTTC; cdr3_aa: CASSEPGTGSYEQYF
d_call: TRBD2; clone_size: .; j_call: TRBJ2-1; v_call: TRBV6-5; cdr3_nt: TGTGCCAGCAGCCTACAGCGGGGGGGGTACAATGAGCAGTTCTTC; cdr3_aa: CASSLQRGGYNEQFF
d_call: .; clone_size: .; j_call: TRBJ1-3; v_call: TRBV5-1; cdr3_nt: TGCGCCAGCAGCTTGGGTGGGACATCGGGAAACACCATATATTTT; cdr3_aa: CASSLGGTSGNTIYF
d_call: TRBD1; clone_size: once; j_call: TRBJ2-2; v_call: TRBV9; cdr3_nt: TGTGCCAGCAGCGTAGGAGGGACAGGCGGGGCCGGGGAGCTGTTTTTT; cdr3_aa: CASSVGGTGGAGELFF
d_call: .; clone_size: .; j_call: TRBJ1-5; v_call: TRBV2; cdr3_nt: TGTGCCAGCAGTGGAGTCTATAGCAATCAGCCCCAGCATTTT; cdr3_aa: CASSGVYSNQPQHF
d_call: .; clone_size: .; j_call: TRBJ2-6; v_call: TRBV12-5; cdr3_nt: TGTGCTAGTGCCCTCTCTGGGGCCAACGTCCTGACTTTC; cdr3_aa: CASALSGANVLTF
d_call: TRBD2; clone_size: .; j_call: TRBJ2-1; v_call: TRBV11-1; cdr3_nt: TGTGCCAGCAGCTCGACTAGCCAGTCTTCGAATGAGCAGTTCTTC; cdr3_aa: CASSSTSQSSNEQFF
d_call: .; clone_size: .; j_call: TRBJ1-5; v_call: TRBV6-5; cdr3_nt: TGTGCCAGCACGAGAGGTCAAATAGGCAATCAGCCCCAGCATTTT; cdr3_aa: CASTRGQIGNQPQHF
d_call: .; clone_size: .; j_call: TRBJ1-4; v_call: TRBV7-9; cdr3_nt: TGTGCCGTCGACACCACTAATGAAAAACTGTTTTTT; cdr3_aa: CAVDTTNEKLFF
d_call: TRBD1; clone_size: .; j_call: TRBJ2-7; v_call: TRBV18; cdr3_nt: TGTGCCAGCTCACCGGATCAGGGGGTCGGCGAGCAGTACTTC; cdr3_aa: CASSPDQGVGEQYF